A single sample gave rise to the 5 T cell receptor beta chains below, sequenced in a study of T cell changes during pregnancy in multiple sclerosis. This table comes from immunoSEQ multiplex PCR, and its TCRdb copy is limited to in-frame clones, with some not included. The sample consists of approximately 89,000 clones, approximately 95% of them appearing once. The specimen was peripheral blood, collected after pregnancy. These receptors were obtained from a female donor in good health, enrolled as a control in a pregnancy study.

V gene TRBV6-5 combines with J gene TRBJ2-7; 10 nucleotides align to TRBD1. The CDR3 runs to 15 residues. CDR1 is MNHEY, CDR2 SVGAGI, per germline. Trimming took 4 bases from V and 4 from J; bases not matched to a gene: 7. CDR3 DNA: TGTGCCAGCAGTTTCCGGGACAGGGGAGTTTACGAGCAGTACTTC. Translated, it gives CASSFRDRGVYEQYF.

V is TRBV9 and J is TRBJ1-2; 9 nucleotides line up with TRBD1. V shed 4 bases and J 8 bases; nucleotides not matched to a gene: 9. CDR3 length: 14 residues. CDR1 SGDLS and CDR2 YYNGEE come from the germline V gene. This CDR3 reads CASSTTGGTGGYTF. The DNA for the CDR3 is TGTGCCAGCAGCACAACCGGAGGGACAGGGGGCTACACCTTC.

The table lists this clone with a count of one. The rearrangement uses TRBV19 and TRBJ1-5, with D possibly TRBD1 on 6 matching bases. This CDR3 is 17 amino acids long. The germline CDR1 and CDR2 sequences are LNHDA and SQIVND (reference sequence). The V end was cut by 6 bases, the J end by 2 bases, with 20 bases between. The CDR3 coding sequence is TGTGCCAGTAGCCCGTCCGGGGGGCGTGGAGGCAATCAGCCCCAGCATTTT. Its protein product is CASSPSGGRGGNQPQHF.

The chain couples TRBV6-5 to TRBJ2-7, with 9 bases fitting TRBD2. The CDR3 runs to 15 residues. After removal of 0 bases from V and 5 bases from J, the junction contained 5 bases not matched to a gene. The germline V gene has CDR1 MNHEY and CDR2 SVGAGI. The CDR3 sequence is CASSYSISGGNEQYF. CDR3 DNA sequence: TGTGCCAGCAGTTACTCTATTAGCGGGGGTAACGAGCAGTACTTC.

The V and J genes are TRBV10-3 and TRBJ2-3; 11 bases agree with TRBD2. J was trimmed by 5 bases and V by 6 bases; bases with no gene match: 7. Germline V lookup: CDR1 ENHRY, CDR2 SYGVKD. The CDR3 has 15 amino acids. CDR3 sequence (DNA): TGTGCCATCAGAACTCTAGCGGGAGGTGTAGATACGCAGTATTTT. Translating gives CAIRTLAGGVDTQYF.